The 32 T cell receptor beta chains reported below all come from one sample, sequenced in a study of shared clonotypes between healthy human individuals. Terminally differentiated effector memory CD45RA+ cells were excluded from the naive CD8 cells, which were CD45RO-negative and positively selected for CCR7. Method: immunoSEQ multiplex PCR; TCRdb's copy keeps in-frame clones and lacks some. The data show some 2.1 million clones, approximately 94% seen once. Sequenced sample: naive CD8+ T cells sorted from blood. Receptors were obtained from a man aged 18 to 29 in good health.

This chain uses TRBV2 with TRBJ2-1; 7 bases agree with TRBD1. This CDR3 has 13 residues. Germline CDR1 and CDR2: SNHLY and FYNNEI. V lost 5 bases to trimming and J lost 8 bases; unmatched junction nucleotides: 6. Written as DNA, the CDR3 is TGTGCCAGCAGTTACACAGGGGCGGATGAGCAGTTCTTC. This sequence encodes CASSYTGADEQFF.

The rearrangement links TRBV7-2 to TRBJ1-1, with D unresolved. CDR1 and CDR2 (germline): SGHTA, FQGNSA. This CDR3 has 12 residues. The V gene lost 5 bases and the J gene lost 6 bases, with 10 bases spanning the gap. The CDR3 nucleotides are TGTGCCAGCAGCCCCCTTCTCGCTGAAGCTTTCTTT. Translating gives CASSPLLAEAFF.

This clone came up once. V is TRBV5-1 and J is TRBJ2-1; 8 bases agree with TRBD2. Per germline, CDR1 SGHRS and CDR2 YFSETQ. Trimming at V came to 2 bases and at J to 3 bases, leaving 7 bases not matched to a gene. This CDR3 is built from 16 residues. CDR3 residues: CASSFQRGTNYNEQFF. In nucleotides, the CDR3 is TGCGCCAGCAGCTTCCAGCGGGGGACTAACTACAATGAGCAGTTCTTC. The full variable domain, its missing parts supplied by reference TRBV5-1 and TRBJ2-1, is KAGVTQTPRYLIKTRGQQVTLSCSPISGHRSVSWYQQTPGQGLQFLFEYFSETQRNKGNFPGRFSGRQFSNSRSEMNVSTLELGDSALYLCASSFQRGTNYNEQFFGPGTRLTVL.

The chain couples TRBV5-6 to TRBJ2-7; the match to TRBD2 covers 7 bases. The V gene's germline CDR1 is SGHDT and CDR2 YYEEEE. The CDR3 runs to 13 residues. V lost 5 bases and J lost 3; bases outside the gene matches: 5. DNA of the CDR3: TGTGCCAGCAGGGAGGGAGGGAACTACGAGCAGTACTTC. Its protein product is CASREGGNYEQYF.

Regarding this clone: This sample also contains other DNA sequences that code for the same CDR3. The chain has TRBV30 and TRBJ2-3; the D is unclear. V dropped 0 bases and J dropped 0 bases, with 10 bases sitting between them. Germline V gives CDR1 GTSNPN, CDR2 SVGIG (reference sequence). The CDR3 has 15 amino acids. The CDR3 here is CAWSVAGTSTDTQYF. As DNA, the CDR3 is TGTGCCTGGAGTGTAGCCGGAACTAGCACAGATACGCAGTATTTT.

Concerning this clone: This sample also contains other DNA sequences that code for the same CDR3. The V and J genes are TRBV30 and TRBJ2-7; TRBD1 is a possible D gene (5 bases). V lost 2 bases, J lost 5 bases, and 7 bases lay in between. The CDR3 is 11 amino acids. CDR1 and CDR2 from the germline V gene are GTSNPN and SVGIG (reference sequence). CDR3 residues: CAWSSGNEQYF. DNA of the CDR3: TGTGCCTGGAGTTCAGGGAACGAGCAGTACTTC.

The chain links TRBV6-1 to TRBJ1-6; TRBD1 might be the D (6 bases). CDR3 length: 14 residues. Germline values: CDR1 MNHNS, CDR2 SASEGT. Trimming cost V 2 bases and J 8 bases, with 10 bases left between them. The CDR3 nucleotides are TGTGCCAGCAGTGAACGGGGGGCGGATTCACCCCTCCACTTT. This sequence encodes CASSERGADSPLHF.

The chain uses TRBV6-4 and TRBJ1-4; D not certain. Per germline, CDR1 MRHNA and CDR2 SNTAGT. With 4 bases removed from V and 10 bases from J, the gap between germline ends came to 7 bases. This CDR3 has 11 amino acids. The CDR3 DNA sequence: TGTGCCAGCAGTGCTCAAGGAAAACTGTTTTTT. Amino acid sequence: CASSAQGKLFF.

The chain combines TRBV4-1 with TRBJ1-2; the D is unclear. This CDR3 has 13 amino acids. Trimming left V 0 bases short and J 5 bases short, with 7 bases between. In germline, CDR1 is MGHRA, CDR2 YSYEKL. CDR3 protein: CASSQDSEYGYTF. The CDR3 DNA follows: TGCGCCAGCAGCCAAGATTCGGAATATGGCTACACCTTC.

The chain has TRBV27 and TRBJ2-3, with D perhaps TRBD2 (5 bases). CDR3 size: 14 residues. Trimming left V 3 bases short and J 6 bases short, with 13 bases between. Germline V gives CDR1 MNHEY, CDR2 SMNVEV (reference sequence). In DNA form, the CDR3 reads TGTGCCAGCAGTTTTACCGGGTCGGGGGATACGCAGTATTTT. It specifies CASSFTGSGDTQYF.

This clone was seen repeatedly, ten times or more. This chain's CDR3 is CAWSRAGGEAFF. The CDR3 region has the DNA TGTGCCTGGAGTCGTGCAGGGGGGGAAGCTTTCTTT. J is TRBJ1-1 and V is TRBV30; 7 nucleotides align to TRBD1. This CDR3 contains 12 residues. Germline loops: CDR1 GTSNPN, CDR2 SVGIG (reference sequence). V trimming: 2 bases; J trimming: 8 bases; junction bases outside the gene matches: 5.

The chain employs TRBV6-1 and TRBJ1-1; no clear D. CDR1 and CDR2 from the germline V gene are MNHNS and SASEGT. CDR3 length: 16 amino acids. V shed 1 base and J shed 0 bases, with 12 bases lying between them. The CDR3 nucleotides are TGTGCCAGCAGTGAAGTGTCGTATAGGATGAACACTGAAGCTTTCTTT. Its translation: CASSEVSYRMNTEAFF.

Notes on this clone: This same CDR3 is encoded by further DNA sequences in the sample. This chain uses TRBV2 with TRBJ2-7, with unresolved D. CDR1 and CDR2 from the germline V gene are SNHLY and FYNNEI. The CDR3 is made up of 12 amino acids. Trimming shortened V by 4 bases and J by 2 bases, and 6 bases separated the two germline ends. The DNA of the CDR3 is TGTGCCAGCAGTGTTGCCCCCTACGAGCAGTACTTC. Its protein product is CASSVAPYEQYF.

This rearrangement joins TRBV4-1 to TRBJ2-5; TRBD1 matches at 8 bases. The CDR3 runs to 12 residues. V trimming: 1 base; J trimming: 11 bases; junction bases outside the gene matches: 3. Germline values: CDR1 MGHRA, CDR2 YSYEKL. The CDR3 nucleotides are TGCGCCAGCAGCCAAGGGACAGGGTGGCAGTACTTC. This codes for CASSQGTGWQYF.

Turning to this clone: Other DNA sequences in the sample encode the same CDR3. The genes are TRBV6-6 and TRBJ2-7; perhaps TRBD2 as D (6 bases). The CDR3 is made up of 15 amino acids. CDR1 is MNHNY and CDR2 is SVGAGI in the germline V gene (reference sequence). V was clipped by 0 bases and J by 3 bases, with 12 bases between them. The CDR3 sequence is CASSYSSGGSYEQYF. The CDR3 DNA follows: TGTGCCAGCAGTTACTCGAGTGGGGGGAGCTACGAGCAGTACTTC.

The J gene is TRBJ2-3, the V gene TRBV7-9; D gene unclear. The CDR3 extends over 15 amino acids. Trimming removed 0 bases from V and 5 bases from J, with 12 bases in between. Germline CDR1 and CDR2: SEHNR and FQNEAQ (reference sequence). DNA of the CDR3: TGTGCCAGCAGCTTAGCGCCAACAGCGAGAGATACGCAGTATTTT. Protein product: CASSLAPTARDTQYF.

This chain joins TRBV7-9 and TRBJ2-7; D uncertain. The germline gives CDR1 SEHNR, CDR2 FQNEAQ (reference sequence). The CDR3 totals 13 residues. Trimming pared 10 bases from V and 0 bases from J, leaving 13 bases between. The CDR3 region is CATTAPLSYEQYF. The CDR3, as DNA: TGTGCCACCACGGCACCCCTCTCCTACGAGCAGTACTTC.

This chain links TRBV30 with TRBJ2-2; D is perhaps TRBD1 or TRBD2 (6 bases each). The CDR3 has 15 amino acids. Trimming removed 4 bases at V and 3 bases at J, with 15 bases between. Looked up from germline, CDR1 is GTSNPN and CDR2 is SVGIG (reference sequence). The CDR3 spells CAWTRGALDTGELFF. The CDR3 bases are TGTGCCTGGACTAGGGGGGCGCTGGACACCGGGGAGCTGTTTTTT.

This clone was observed once. This chain joins TRBV4-1 and TRBJ2-1; 10 bases are a match to TRBD1. The V segment lost 4 bases and the J segment 4 bases; nucleotides outside the gene matches: 4. CDR1 is MGHRA, CDR2 YSYEKL, per germline. This CDR3 has 15 residues. CDR3 in DNA: TGCGCCAGCAGCCGCGGGACAGGGGCGTACAATGAGCAGTTCTTC. This codes for CASSRGTGAYNEQFF.

The rearrangement joins TRBV29-1 to TRBJ2-5; D is ambiguous. The CDR3 is 12 amino acids. Trimming stripped 6 bases from V and 1 base from J, with 9 bases between. Germline lookup yields CDR1 SQVTM and CDR2 ANQGSEA. The CDR3, as DNA: TGCAGCGTCCAGAACGTCCAAGAGACCCAGTACTTC. Amino acid sequence: CSVQNVQETQYF.

CDR3 sequence (DNA): TGTGCCAGCAGCGGTAGCGGGGGGGCCGGGGATACGCAGTATTTT. Translation: CASSGSGGAGDTQYF. The chain combines TRBV9 with TRBJ2-3, with 11 positions matching TRBD2. V was clipped by 3 bases and J by 6 bases; unmatched bases: 6. In germline, CDR1 is SGDLS, CDR2 YYNGEE. The CDR3 sequence is 15 residues long.

The rearrangement joins TRBV7-9 to TRBJ2-7, with TRBD1 identical over 8 bases. The CDR3 length is 14 residues. V shed 5 bases, J shed 4 bases, and the junction held 7 bases outside the gene matches. Germline CDR1 reads SEHNR; CDR2 reads FQNEAQ (reference sequence). The CDR3 DNA sequence: TGTGCCAGCAGCCATGCCGGACAGGGATACGAGCAGTACTTC. It translates to CASSHAGQGYEQYF. Full variable domain (outside the CDR3, taken from reference TRBV7-9 and TRBJ2-7): DTGVSQNPRHKITKRGQNVTFRCDPISEHNRLYWYRQTLGQGPEFLTYFQNEAQLEKSRLLSDRFSAERPKGSFSTLEIQRTEQGDSAMYLCASSHAGQGYEQYFGPGTRLTVT.

V and J are TRBV30 and TRBJ2-5; TRBD1 matches at 9 bases. Germline V gene data show CDR1 as GTSNPN and CDR2 as SVGIG (reference sequence). The V segment lost 3 bases and the J segment 2 bases; nucleotides outside the gene matches: 4. The CDR3 covers 14 residues. CDR3 sequence (DNA): TGTGCCTGGAGCGTCGGGACAGGGCAAGAGACCCAGTACTTC. Amino acid sequence: CAWSVGTGQETQYF.

This clone was detected only once. The chain joins TRBV4-2 to TRBJ2-1, with TRBD2 matching 7 bases. V was pared by 0 bases and J by 0 bases, with 8 bases of the junction left unmatched. Per germline, CDR1 LGHNA and CDR2 YNFKEQ. The CDR3 totals 18 residues. CDR3: CASSQDGVGLDSYNEQFF. DNA of the CDR3: TGTGCCAGCAGCCAAGATGGAGTAGGACTAGACTCCTACAATGAGCAGTTCTTC.

A word on this clone: In the same sample, other DNA sequences code for this CDR3. The CDR3 region has the DNA TGTGCCAGCAGCGGCCGGGACTCCTACGAGCAGTACTTC. The encoded protein is CASSGRDSYEQYF. V is TRBV5-4 and J is TRBJ2-7, with a tentative D call TRBD2 (5 bases). The CDR3 is 13 residues long. Trimming cost V 4 bases and J 0 bases, with 8 bases left between them. Germline-derived CDR1 and CDR2 are SGHNT and YYREEE (reference sequence).

CDR3 protein: CASGWAGTNNEQFF. In DNA, the CDR3 is TGTGCTAGTGGTTGGGCCGGGACTAACAATGAGCAGTTCTTC. The genes are TRBV12-5 and TRBJ2-1; 7 bases map to TRBD2. With V trimmed by 4 bases and J by 5 bases, 5 bases remained unmatched. The germline V gene has CDR1 LGHNT and CDR2 FRNRAP. The CDR3 contains 14 residues.

The rearrangement joins TRBV14 to TRBJ2-5; weak D call: TRBD2 (5 bases). This CDR3 region has 14 residues. Trimming took 1 base from V and 5 from J, leaving 11 bases between them. Germline V gene data show CDR1 as SGHDN and CDR2 as FVKESK. CDR3 amino acids: CASSQGTLRETQYF. The CDR3 region has the DNA TGTGCCAGCAGCCAAGGGACTTTGAGGGAGACCCAGTACTTC.

The CDR3 nucleotides are TGTGCCAGCAGCTTTTACTTTTCGACTAGCGGGGAATCCCAAGAGACCCAGTACTTC. Protein sequence: CASSFYFSTSGESQETQYF. The gene calls are TRBV7-8 and TRBJ2-5; 11 bases agree with TRBD2. Germline V gene lookup returns CDR1 SGHVS and CDR2 FQNEAQ. The CDR3 runs to 19 residues. The V segment lost 3 bases and the J segment 1 base; nucleotides outside the gene matches: 13.

This rearrangement joins TRBV5-3 to TRBJ2-7; no reliable D call. TRBV5-3 is treated as an ORF (open reading frame) with a function not yet certain. Deletions cut 0 bases from V and 3 bases from J, with 7 bases between. CDR3 size: 13 residues. Here the CDR3 DNA reads TGTGCCAGAAGCTTGGGGCGGAACTACGAGCAGTACTTC. Residues: CARSLGRNYEQYF.

The chain recombines TRBV9 with TRBJ2-7; perhaps D is TRBD1 or TRBD2 (5 bases each). Trimming pared 7 bases from V and 2 bases from J, leaving 16 bases between. The CDR3 runs 14 residues. Looked up from germline, CDR1 is SGDLS and CDR2 is YYNGEE. DNA for the CDR3: TGTGCCAGCTCCCGACCGGGACGGGCCTACGAGCAGTACTTC. This codes for CASSRPGRAYEQYF.

The V gene is TRBV6-7, the J gene TRBJ1-4; unclear D gene. TRBV6-7 is given ORF status, its function remaining uncertain. The CDR3 has 17 amino acids. Deletions cut 2 bases from V and 0 bases from J, with 13 bases between. Here the CDR3 DNA reads TGTGCCAGCAGTTACGGCGACTTATTTGCAACTAATGAAAAACTGTTTTTT. Its translation: CASSYGDLFATNEKLFF.

The count of this clone is one. The gene calls are TRBV4-1 and TRBJ2-7, with D uncertain. Germline V gene sequence: CDR1 MGHRA, CDR2 YSYEKL. V dropped 1 base and J dropped 3 bases, with 13 bases sitting between them. This CDR3 contains 15 residues. CDR3 bases: TGCGCCAGCAGCCAAGGGCCAGCAGCAAGCTACGAGCAGTACTTC. Translating gives CASSQGPAASYEQYF.